One and the same sample provided the 8 T cell receptor beta chains below, sequenced in a study of cytomegalovirus exposure and HLA in healthy donors. The PCR used 60 Vbeta and 13 Jbeta primers. The assay was immunoSEQ multiplex PCR, and TCRdb's table has in-frame clones only and misses some. The table has over 150,000 clones, approximately 80% seen once; the top ten hold 6% to 7.5%. Sequencing was performed on PBMCs. These TCRs come from a man aged 25 to 45 in good health and CMV-seropositive.

The V gene is TRBV10-1, the J gene TRBJ2-1, with 14 nucleotides matching TRBD2. There are 16 residues in the CDR3. V trimming: 0 bases; J trimming: 7 bases; junction bases outside the gene matches: 2. Germline assignment: CDR1 WNHNN and CDR2 SYGVQD (reference sequence). CDR3 DNA: TGCGCCAGCAGTGAGTCGGGACTAGCGGGAGATAATGAGCAGTTCTTC. Its protein product is CASSESGLAGDNEQFF.

This clone was detected only a few times. The chain recombines TRBV5-1 with TRBJ2-7, with D possibly TRBD1 on 6 matching bases. Germline CDR1 SGHRS, CDR2 YFSETQ. V was cut by 2 bases and J by 2 bases, with 8 bases left in between. The CDR3 has 13 residues. CDR3 sequence (DNA): TGCGCCAGCAGCTTTACAGGGCCCTACGAGCAGTACTTC. It yields the protein CASSFTGPYEQYF.

V gene TRBV19 combines with J gene TRBJ1-5; 7 bases align to TRBD1. The length of the CDR3 is 15 residues. V gave up 1 base and J gave up 8 bases; unmatched junction bases: 8. CDR1 is LNHDA, CDR2 SQIVND, per germline (reference sequence). The CDR3 region is CASSIAQDRFEPQHF. As DNA, the CDR3 is TGTGCCAGTAGTATAGCTCAGGACAGGTTTGAGCCCCAGCATTTT.

V gene TRBV9 combines with J gene TRBJ1-2; no clear D. CDR1 and CDR2 (germline): SGDLS, YYNGEE. This CDR3 is 14 amino acids long. Trimming stripped 2 bases from V and 0 bases from J, with 8 bases between. The CDR3 DNA follows: TGTGCCAGCAGCGTCGCAGCGTCTAACTATGGCTACACCTTC. This sequence encodes CASSVAASNYGYTF.

The chain carries TRBV6-6 and TRBJ1-3; 8 bases are shared with TRBD1. Trimming cost V 2 bases and J 3 bases; bases outside gene matches: 3. The CDR3 sequence is 15 residues long. Germline V CDR1 and CDR2: MNHNY, SVGAGI (reference sequence). CDR3 region: CASSYPDRDGNTIYF. The CDR3 DNA reads TGTGCCAGCAGTTACCCGGACAGGGATGGAAACACCATATATTTT.

The chain links TRBV6-5 to TRBJ2-1; TRBD2 matches 8 bases. The trim removed 2 bases at V and 7 bases at J, leaving 7 bases unmatched. Germline CDR1 MNHEY, CDR2 SVGAGI. This CDR3 comprises 15 residues. The CDR3 DNA follows: TGTGCCAGCAGTTACGGCGGGGGGCGTGCGAATGAGCAGTTCTTC. It is translated as CASSYGGGRANEQFF.

The rearrangement links TRBV7-9 to TRBJ2-6; perhaps TRBD1 as D (6 bases). Germline V gene lookup returns CDR1 SEHNR and CDR2 FQNEAQ (reference sequence). Deletions cut 6 bases from V and 0 bases from J, with 15 bases between. The CDR3 length is 17 residues. CDR3 DNA: TGTGCCAGCAGTGGGGACACCAACATCTCTGGGGCCAACGTCCTGACTTTC. Translating gives CASSGDTNISGANVLTF.

This clone was seen a few times. The chain is built from TRBV21-1 and TRBJ2-7; the table's TRBD1 call for D was not verified on the DNA. TRBV21-1 is a documented pseudogene. The CDR3 loop spans 12 amino acids. For the CDR3, the DNA is TGTGCCGGCCACCTGGGCGACCCCAAGCAGTACTTC. This codes for CAGHLGDPKQYF.